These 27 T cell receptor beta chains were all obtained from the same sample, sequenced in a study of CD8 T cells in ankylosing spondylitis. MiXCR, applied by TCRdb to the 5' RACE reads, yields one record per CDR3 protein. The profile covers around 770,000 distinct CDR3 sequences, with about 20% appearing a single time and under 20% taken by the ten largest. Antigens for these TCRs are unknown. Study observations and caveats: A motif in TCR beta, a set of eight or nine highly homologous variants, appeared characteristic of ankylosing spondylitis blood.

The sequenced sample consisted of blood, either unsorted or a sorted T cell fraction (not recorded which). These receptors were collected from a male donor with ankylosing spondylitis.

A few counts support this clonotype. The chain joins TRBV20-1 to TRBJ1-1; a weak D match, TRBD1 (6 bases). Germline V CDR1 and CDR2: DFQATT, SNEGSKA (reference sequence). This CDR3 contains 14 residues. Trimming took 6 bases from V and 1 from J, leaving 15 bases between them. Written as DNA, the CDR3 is TGCAGTGCCCCCGGAGGGGGGCCGAACACTGAAGCTTTCTTT. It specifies CSAPGGGPNTEAFF.

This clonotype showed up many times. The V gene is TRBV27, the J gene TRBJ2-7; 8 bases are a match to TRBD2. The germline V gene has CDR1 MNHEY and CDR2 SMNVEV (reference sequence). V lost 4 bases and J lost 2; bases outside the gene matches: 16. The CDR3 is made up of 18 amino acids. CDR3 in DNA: TGTGCCAGCAGTTCGGATTCGACGGGTAGGACTAGCCCCTACGAGCAGTACTTC. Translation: CASSSDSTGRTSPYEQYF.

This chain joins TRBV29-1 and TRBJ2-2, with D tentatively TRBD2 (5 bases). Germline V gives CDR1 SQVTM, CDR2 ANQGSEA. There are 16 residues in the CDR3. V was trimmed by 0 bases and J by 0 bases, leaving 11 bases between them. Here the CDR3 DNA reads TGCAGCGTTGAAGAAAGGCCAGCGGCGAACACCGGGGAGCTGTTTTTT. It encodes CSVEERPAANTGELFF.

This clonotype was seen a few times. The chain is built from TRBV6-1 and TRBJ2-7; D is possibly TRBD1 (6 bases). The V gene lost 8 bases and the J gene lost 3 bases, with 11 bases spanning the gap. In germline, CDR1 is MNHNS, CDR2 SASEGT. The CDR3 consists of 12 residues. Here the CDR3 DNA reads TGTGCCAGCGAAGAACAGGGCTACGAGCAGTACTTC. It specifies CASEEQGYEQYF.

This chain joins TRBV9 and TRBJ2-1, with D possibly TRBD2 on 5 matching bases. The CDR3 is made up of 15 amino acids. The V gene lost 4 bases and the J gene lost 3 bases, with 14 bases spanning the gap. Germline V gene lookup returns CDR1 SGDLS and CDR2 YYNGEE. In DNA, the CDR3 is TGTGCCAGCAGCAGCTCGAGCGGCCACTACAATGAGCAGTTCTTC. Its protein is CASSSSSGHYNEQFF.

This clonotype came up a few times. The CDR3 sequence: CASSEYGSSYTEAFF. The DNA for the CDR3 is TGTGCCAGCAGTGAATACGGCAGTTCCTACACTGAAGCTTTCTTT. The J gene is TRBJ1-1, the V gene TRBV6-1; D uncertain. CDR1 MNHNS and CDR2 SASEGT come from the germline V gene. The CDR3 is 15 residues long. V lost 2 bases and J 3 bases, leaving 13 bases between the germline ends.

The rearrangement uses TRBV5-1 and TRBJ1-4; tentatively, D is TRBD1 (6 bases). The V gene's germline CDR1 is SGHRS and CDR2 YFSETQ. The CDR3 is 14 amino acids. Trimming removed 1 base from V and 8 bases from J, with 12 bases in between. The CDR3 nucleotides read TGCGCCAGCAGCTTGAGGGGGGACCGCGAAAAACTGTTTTTT. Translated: CASSLRGDREKLFF. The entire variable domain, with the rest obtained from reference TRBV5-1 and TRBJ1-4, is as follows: KAGVTQTPRYLIKTRGQQVTLSCSPISGHRSVSWYQQTPGQGLQFLFEYFSETQRNKGNFPGRFSGRQFSNSRSEMNVSTLELGDSALYLCASSLRGDREKLFFGSGTQLSVL.

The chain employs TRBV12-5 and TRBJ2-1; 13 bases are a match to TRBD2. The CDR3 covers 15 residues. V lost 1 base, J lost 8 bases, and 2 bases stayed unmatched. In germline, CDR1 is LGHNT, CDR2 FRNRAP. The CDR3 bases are TGTGCTAGTGGTTTGGGGACTAGCGGGGGCGATGAGCAGTTCTTC. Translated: CASGLGTSGGDEQFF.

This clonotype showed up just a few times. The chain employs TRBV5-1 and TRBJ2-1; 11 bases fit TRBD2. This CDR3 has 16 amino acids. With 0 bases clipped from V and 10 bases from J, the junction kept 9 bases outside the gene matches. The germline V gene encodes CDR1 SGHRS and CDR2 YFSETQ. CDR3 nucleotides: TGCGCCAGCAGCTTGGAAGTTGGTGGGACTAGCGGAGAGCAGTTCTTC. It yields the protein CASSLEVGGTSGEQFF.

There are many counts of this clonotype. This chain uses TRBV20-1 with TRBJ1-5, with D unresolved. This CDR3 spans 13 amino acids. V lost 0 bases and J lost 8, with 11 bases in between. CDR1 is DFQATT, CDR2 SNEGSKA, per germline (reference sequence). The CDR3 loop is CSARDRLSEPQHF. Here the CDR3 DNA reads TGCAGTGCTAGAGATCGGTTATCGGAGCCCCAGCATTTT.

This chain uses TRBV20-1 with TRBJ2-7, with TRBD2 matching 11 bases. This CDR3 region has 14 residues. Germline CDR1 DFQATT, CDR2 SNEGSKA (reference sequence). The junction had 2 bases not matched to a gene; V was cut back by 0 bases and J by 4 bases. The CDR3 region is CSAREGTSGYEQYF. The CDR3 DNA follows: TGCAGTGCTAGAGAGGGGACTAGCGGTTACGAGCAGTACTTC.

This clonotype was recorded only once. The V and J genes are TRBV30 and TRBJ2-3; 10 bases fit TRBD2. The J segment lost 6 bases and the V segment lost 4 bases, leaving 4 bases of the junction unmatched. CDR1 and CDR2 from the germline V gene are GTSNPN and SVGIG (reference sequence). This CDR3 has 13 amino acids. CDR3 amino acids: CAWTSGSYDTQYF. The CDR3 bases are TGTGCCTGGACTAGCGGGAGTTACGATACGCAGTATTTT.

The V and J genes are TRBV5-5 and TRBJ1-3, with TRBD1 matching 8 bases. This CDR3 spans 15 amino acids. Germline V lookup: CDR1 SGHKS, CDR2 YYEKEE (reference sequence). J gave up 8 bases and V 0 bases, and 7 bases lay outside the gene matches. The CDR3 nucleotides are TGTGCCAGCAGCTTGGTTCAGGGGGCGGCGGACACCATATATTTT. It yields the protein CASSLVQGAADTIYF.

DNA for the CDR3: TGTGCCACCAGCAGAGATACCGGGACAGTGGGAGGAGAGACCCAGTACTTC. Translating gives CATSRDTGTVGGETQYF. The chain combines TRBV15 with TRBJ2-5, with D possibly matching TRBD1 (7 bases). V was cut by 0 bases and J by 4 bases, with 18 bases left in between. Germline CDR1 and CDR2: LNHNV and YYDKDF (reference sequence). CDR3 length equals 17 residues.

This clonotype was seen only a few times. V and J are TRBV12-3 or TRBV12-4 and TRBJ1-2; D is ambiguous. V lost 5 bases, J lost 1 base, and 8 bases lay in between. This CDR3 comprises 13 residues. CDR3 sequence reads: CASSNIVNYGYTF. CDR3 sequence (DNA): TGTGCCAGCAGTAACATTGTTAACTATGGCTACACCTTC.

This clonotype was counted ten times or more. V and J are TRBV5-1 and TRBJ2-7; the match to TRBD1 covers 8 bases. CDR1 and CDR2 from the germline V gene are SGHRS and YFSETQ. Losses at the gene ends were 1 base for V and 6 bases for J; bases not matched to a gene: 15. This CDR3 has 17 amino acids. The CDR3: CASSLSPGQGTLGEQYF. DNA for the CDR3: TGCGCCAGCAGCTTGAGCCCCGGACAGGGAACGTTGGGCGAGCAGTACTTC.

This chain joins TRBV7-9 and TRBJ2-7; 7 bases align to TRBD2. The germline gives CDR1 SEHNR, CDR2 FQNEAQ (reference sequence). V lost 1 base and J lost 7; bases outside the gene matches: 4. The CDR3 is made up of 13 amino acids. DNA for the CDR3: TGTGCCAGCAGCTTAGGACTAGCTCAGGAGCAGTACTTC. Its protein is CASSLGLAQEQYF.

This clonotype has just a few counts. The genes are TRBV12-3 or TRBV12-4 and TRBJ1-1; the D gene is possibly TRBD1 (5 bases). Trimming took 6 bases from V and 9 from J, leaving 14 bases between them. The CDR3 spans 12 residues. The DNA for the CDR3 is TGTGCCAGCAGCCCGTACCGACAGAAAGCTTTCTTT. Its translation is CASSPYRQKAFF.

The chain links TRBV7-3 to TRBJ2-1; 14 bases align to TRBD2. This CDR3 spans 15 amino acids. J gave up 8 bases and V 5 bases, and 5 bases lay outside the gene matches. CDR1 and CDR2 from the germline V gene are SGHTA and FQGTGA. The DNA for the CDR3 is TGTGCCAGCAGCGTTGGACTAGCGGGAGGCCATGAGCAGTTCTTC. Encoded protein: CASSVGLAGGHEQFF.

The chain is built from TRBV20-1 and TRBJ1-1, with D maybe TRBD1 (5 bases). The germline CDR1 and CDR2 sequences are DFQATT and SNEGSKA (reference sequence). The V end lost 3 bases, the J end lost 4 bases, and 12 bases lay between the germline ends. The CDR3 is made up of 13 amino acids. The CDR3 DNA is TGCAGTGCTAGCGGGGGACGGGGCACTGAAGCTTTCTTT. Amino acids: CSASGGRGTEAFF.

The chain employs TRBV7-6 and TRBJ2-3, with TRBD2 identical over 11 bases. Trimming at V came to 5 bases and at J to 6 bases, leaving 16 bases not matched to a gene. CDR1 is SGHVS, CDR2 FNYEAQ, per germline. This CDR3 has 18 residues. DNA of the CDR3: TGTGCCAGCAGCCCCCTAGGGACTAGCGGAACCCCCAGGGATACGCAGTATTTT. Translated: CASSPLGTSGTPRDTQYF.

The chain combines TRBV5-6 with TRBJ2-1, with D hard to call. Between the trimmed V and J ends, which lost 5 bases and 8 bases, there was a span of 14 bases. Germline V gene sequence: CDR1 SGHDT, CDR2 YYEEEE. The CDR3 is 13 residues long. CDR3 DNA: TGTGCCAGCAGTCAAACCGAATCGGATGAGCAGTTCTTC. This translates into CASSQTESDEQFF.

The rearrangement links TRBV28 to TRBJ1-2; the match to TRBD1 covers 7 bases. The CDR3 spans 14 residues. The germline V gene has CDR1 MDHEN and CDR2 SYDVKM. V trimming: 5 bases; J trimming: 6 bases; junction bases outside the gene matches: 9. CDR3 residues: CASSHLTGTDGYTF. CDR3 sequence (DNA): TGTGCCAGCAGTCACCTAACCGGGACAGATGGCTACACCTTC.

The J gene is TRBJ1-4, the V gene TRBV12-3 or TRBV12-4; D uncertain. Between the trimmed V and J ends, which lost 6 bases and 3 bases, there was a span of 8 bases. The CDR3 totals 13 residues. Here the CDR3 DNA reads TGTGCCAGCAGAAGGGAATCTAATGAAAAACTGTTTTTT. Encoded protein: CASRRESNEKLFF.

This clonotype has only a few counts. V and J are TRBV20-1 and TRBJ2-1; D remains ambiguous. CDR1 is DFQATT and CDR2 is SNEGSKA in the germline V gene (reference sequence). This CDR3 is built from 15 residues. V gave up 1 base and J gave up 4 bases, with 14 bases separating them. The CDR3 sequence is CSARGLPNKYNEQFF. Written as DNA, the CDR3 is TGCAGTGCTAGAGGTCTCCCGAACAAGTACAATGAGCAGTTCTTC.

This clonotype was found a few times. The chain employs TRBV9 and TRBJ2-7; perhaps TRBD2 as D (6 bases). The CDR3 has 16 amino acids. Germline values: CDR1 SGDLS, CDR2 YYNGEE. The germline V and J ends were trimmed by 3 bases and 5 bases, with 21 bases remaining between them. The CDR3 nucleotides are TGTGCCAGCAGCGGCGACTATCAGGAGGGGCGTAACGAGCAGTACTTC. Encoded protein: CASSGDYQEGRNEQYF.

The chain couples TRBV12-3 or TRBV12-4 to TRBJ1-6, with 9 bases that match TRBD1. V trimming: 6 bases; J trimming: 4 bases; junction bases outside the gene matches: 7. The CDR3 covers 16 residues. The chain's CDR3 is CASSQNRGPYNSPLHF. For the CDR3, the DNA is TGTGCCAGCAGCCAAAACAGGGGGCCTTATAATTCACCCCTCCACTTT.